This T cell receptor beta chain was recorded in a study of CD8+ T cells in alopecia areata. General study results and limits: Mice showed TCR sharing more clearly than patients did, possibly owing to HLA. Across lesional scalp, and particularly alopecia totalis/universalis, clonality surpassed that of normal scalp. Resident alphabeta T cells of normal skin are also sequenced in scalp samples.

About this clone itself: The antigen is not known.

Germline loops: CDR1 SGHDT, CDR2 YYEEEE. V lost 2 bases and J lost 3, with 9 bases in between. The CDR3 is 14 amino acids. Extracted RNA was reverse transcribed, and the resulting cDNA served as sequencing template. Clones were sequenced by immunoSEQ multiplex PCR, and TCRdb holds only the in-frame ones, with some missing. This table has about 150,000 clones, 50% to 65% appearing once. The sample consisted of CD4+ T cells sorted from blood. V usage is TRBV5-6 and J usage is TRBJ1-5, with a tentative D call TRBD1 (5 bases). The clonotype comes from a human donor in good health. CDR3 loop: CASSFWGVNQPQHF. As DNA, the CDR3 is TGTGCCAGCAGCTTTTGGGGGGTCAATCAGCCCCAGCATTTT. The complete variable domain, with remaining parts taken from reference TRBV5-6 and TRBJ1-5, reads DAGVTQSPTHLIKTRGQQVTLRCSPKSGHDTVSWYQQALGQGPQFIFQYYEEEERQRGNFPDRFSGHQFPNYSSELNVNALLLGDSALYLCASSFWGVNQPQHFGDGTRLSIL.